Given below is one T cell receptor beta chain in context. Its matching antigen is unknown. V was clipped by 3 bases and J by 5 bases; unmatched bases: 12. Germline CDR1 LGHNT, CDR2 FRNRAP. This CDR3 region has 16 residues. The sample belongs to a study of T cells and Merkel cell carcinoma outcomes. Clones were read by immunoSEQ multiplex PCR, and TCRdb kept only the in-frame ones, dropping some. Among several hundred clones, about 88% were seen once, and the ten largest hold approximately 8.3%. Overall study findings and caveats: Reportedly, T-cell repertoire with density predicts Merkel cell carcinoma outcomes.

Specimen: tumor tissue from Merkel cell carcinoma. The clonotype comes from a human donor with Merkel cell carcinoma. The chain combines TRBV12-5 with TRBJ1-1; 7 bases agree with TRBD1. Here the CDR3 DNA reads TGTGCTAGTGGTTTTTCCGGACAGGCTCTTATGACTGAAGCTTTCTTT. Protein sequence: CASGFSGQALMTEAFF.